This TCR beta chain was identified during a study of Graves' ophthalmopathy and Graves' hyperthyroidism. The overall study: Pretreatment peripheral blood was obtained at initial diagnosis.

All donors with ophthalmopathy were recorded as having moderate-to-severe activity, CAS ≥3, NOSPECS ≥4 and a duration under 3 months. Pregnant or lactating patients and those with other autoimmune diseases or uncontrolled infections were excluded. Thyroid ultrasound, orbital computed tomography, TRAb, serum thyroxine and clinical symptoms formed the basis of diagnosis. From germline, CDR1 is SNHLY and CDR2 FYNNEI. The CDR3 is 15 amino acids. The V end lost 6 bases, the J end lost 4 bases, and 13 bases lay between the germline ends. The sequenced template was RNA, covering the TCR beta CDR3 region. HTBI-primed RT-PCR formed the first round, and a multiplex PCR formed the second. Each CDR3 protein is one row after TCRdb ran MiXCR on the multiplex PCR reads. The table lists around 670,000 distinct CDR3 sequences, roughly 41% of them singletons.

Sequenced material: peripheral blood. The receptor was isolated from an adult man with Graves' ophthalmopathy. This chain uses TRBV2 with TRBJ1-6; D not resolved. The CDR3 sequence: CASSQESGYNSPLHF. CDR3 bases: TGTGCCAGCAGCCAAGAATCCGGGTATAATTCACCCCTCCACTTT.